The sequence of this TCR beta chain was determined in a study of cytomegalovirus exposure and HLA in healthy donors. Study-level results: Further analysis, carried out later, found HLA-associated TCR beta chains more clonally expanded than equally common other chains. Later analysis demonstrated an association between a missense DCLRE1C variant and TCR beta V- and J-gene trimming.

This CDR3 contains 13 residues. V lost 8 bases and J lost 4; bases outside the gene matches: 7. Germline values: CDR1 SGHTA, CDR2 FQGNSA. The PCR was carried out with 60 Vbeta primers and 13 Jbeta primers. Repertoires were generated with immunoSEQ multiplex PCR, while TCRdb's copy carries only in-frame clones and drops some. The sample includes about 76,000 clones, 72% of them seen just once. A word on this clone: Its antigen is currently unknown.

The sequencing sample was made of PBMCs. The TCR originated in a man between 60 and 75 years old in good health and CMV-seropositive. J is TRBJ2-5 and V is TRBV7-2, with 7 bases matching TRBD2. The CDR3 is CASASGTLETQYF. CDR3 bases: TGTGCCAGCGCTAGCGGAACTCTAGAGACCCAGTACTTC.